Following are 8 T cell receptor beta chains from one sample sequenced in a study of blood T cells in healthy people across ages. A second PCR of about 7 to 12 cycles used a sample-barcoded 5' primer and a J-beta primer mix. TCRdb itself ran the 5' RACE reads through MiXCR, one entry per CDR3 protein. The table shows around 2 million distinct CDR3 sequences, with roughly 43% occurring only once. Sequenced input: blood. These receptors came from a human donor in good health.

This clonotype was seen repeatedly, ten times or more. The gene calls are TRBV3-1 and TRBJ2-4; the D is unclear. Trimming removed 3 bases from V and 0 bases from J, with 9 bases in between. Germline CDR1 is LGHDT and CDR2 is YNNKEL (reference sequence). This CDR3 spans 15 amino acids. The CDR3 nucleotides read TGTGCCAGCAGCCAGATTTTTTCAGCCAAAAACATTCAGTACTTC. The encoded protein is CASSQIFSAKNIQYF.

This clonotype was seen at least ten times. The rearrangement joins TRBV4-2 to TRBJ1-2, with D uncertain. V was shortened by 0 bases and J by 0 bases, with 5 bases between the two germline ends. Per germline, CDR1 LGHNA and CDR2 YNFKEQ. The CDR3 loop spans 14 amino acids. The CDR3 nucleotides are TGTGCCAGCAGCCAAGATGGGGCTAACTATGGCTACACCTTC. Its protein product is CASSQDGANYGYTF.

In this sample, this clonotype turned up a few times. V is TRBV5-1 and J is TRBJ2-7; no reliable D call. The V gene lost 0 bases and the J gene lost 6 bases, with 13 bases spanning the gap. The CDR3 has 14 amino acids. CDR1 is SGHRS, CDR2 YFSETQ, per germline. The CDR3 coding sequence is TGCGCCAGCAGCTTGGAAGTAGGAGCCCTCGAGCAGTACTTC. Residues: CASSLEVGALEQYF.

This clonotype was seen a few times. This chain joins TRBV29-1 and TRBJ1-1; weak D call: TRBD1 (5 bases). V lost 5 bases to trimming and J lost 2 bases, with 9 bases between them. The CDR3 extends over 12 amino acids. In germline, CDR1 is SQVTM, CDR2 ANQGSEA. In DNA form, the CDR3 reads TGCAGCGTTCAGGGAGATAACACTGAAGCTTTCTTT. Translated, it gives CSVQGDNTEAFF.

As to this clonotype: Possible read error: a much larger clone is one base away. The J gene is TRBJ1-1, the V gene TRBV20-1; 7 nucleotides align to TRBD1. This CDR3 is built from 12 residues. Germline lookup yields CDR1 DFQATT and CDR2 SNEGSKA (reference sequence). For the CDR3, the DNA is TGCAGGCCCTTAAGGGACAGCGCGGAAGCTTTCTTT. Its translation: CRPLRDSAEAFF.

This clonotype has just one count. This rearrangement joins TRBV24-1 to TRBJ2-4; a weak D match, TRBD1 (6 bases). The CDR3 extends over 15 amino acids. From germline, CDR1 is KGHDR and CDR2 SFDVKD. Between the trimmed V and J ends, which lost 4 bases and 13 bases, there was a span of 22 bases. In nucleotides, the CDR3 is TGTGCCACCAGTGAAATCGGGACATTCGAGAATGAACAGTACTTC. Its protein product is CATSEIGTFENEQYF.

V and J are TRBV20-1 and TRBJ1-2; D possibly corresponds to TRBD1 (6 bases). This CDR3 is built from 13 residues. Per germline, CDR1 DFQATT and CDR2 SNEGSKA (reference sequence). V gave up 5 bases and J gave up 3 bases, with 13 bases separating them. The CDR3 nucleotides read TGCAGTGCTCAAACAGGGCGAGACTATGGCTACACCTTC. Encoded protein: CSAQTGRDYGYTF.

This rearrangement joins TRBV15 to TRBJ2-4; tentative D call: TRBD1 (5 bases). Germline V gene lookup returns CDR1 LNHNV and CDR2 YYDKDF (reference sequence). Trimming cost V 0 bases and J 13 bases, with 19 bases left between them. The CDR3 runs to 15 residues. The CDR3 nucleotides read TGTGCCACCAGCAGAGACGGACACGCCTACAATGAGCAGTACTTC. Translation gives CATSRDGHAYNEQYF. The whole variable domain, remainder taken from reference TRBV15 and TRBJ2-4, is DAMVIQNPRYQVTQFGKPVTLSCSQTLNHNVMYWYQQKSSQAPKLLFHYYDKDFNNEADTPDNFQSRRPNTSFCFLDIRSPGLGDTAMYLCATSRDGHAYNEQYFGAGTRLSVL.